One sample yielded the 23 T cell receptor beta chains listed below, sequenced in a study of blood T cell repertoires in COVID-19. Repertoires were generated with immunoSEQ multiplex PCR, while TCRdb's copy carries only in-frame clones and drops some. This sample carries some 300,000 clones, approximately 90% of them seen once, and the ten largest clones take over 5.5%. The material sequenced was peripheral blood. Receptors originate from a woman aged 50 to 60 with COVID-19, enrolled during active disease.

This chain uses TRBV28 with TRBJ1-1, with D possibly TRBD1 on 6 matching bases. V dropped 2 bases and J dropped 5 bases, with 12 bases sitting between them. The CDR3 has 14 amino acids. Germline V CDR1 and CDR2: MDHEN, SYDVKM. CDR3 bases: TGTGCCAGCAGTTTAGGGGGGGCTGGGACTGAAGCTTTCTTT. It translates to CASSLGGAGTEAFF.

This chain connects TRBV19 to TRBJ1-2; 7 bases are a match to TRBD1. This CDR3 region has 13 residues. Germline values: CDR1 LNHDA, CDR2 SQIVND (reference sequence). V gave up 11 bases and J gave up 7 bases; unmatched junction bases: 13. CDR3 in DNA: TGTGCCGGGTCCCCAGGGGGGTTCGGTGGCTACACCTTC. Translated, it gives CAGSPGGFGGYTF.

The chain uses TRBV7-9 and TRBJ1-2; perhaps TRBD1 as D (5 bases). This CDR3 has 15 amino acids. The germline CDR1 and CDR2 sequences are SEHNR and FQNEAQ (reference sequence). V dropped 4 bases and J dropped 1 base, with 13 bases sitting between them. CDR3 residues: CASSSPRDFNYGYTF. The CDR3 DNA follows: TGTGCCAGCAGCTCCCCCAGGGATTTTAACTATGGCTACACCTTC.

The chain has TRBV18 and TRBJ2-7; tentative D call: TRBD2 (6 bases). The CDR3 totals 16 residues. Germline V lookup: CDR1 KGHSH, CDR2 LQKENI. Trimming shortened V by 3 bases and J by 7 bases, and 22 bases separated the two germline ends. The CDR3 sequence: CASSPFLRDLYGEQYF. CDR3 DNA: TGTGCCAGCTCACCTTTCCTGCGGGACCTATACGGGGAGCAGTACTTC.

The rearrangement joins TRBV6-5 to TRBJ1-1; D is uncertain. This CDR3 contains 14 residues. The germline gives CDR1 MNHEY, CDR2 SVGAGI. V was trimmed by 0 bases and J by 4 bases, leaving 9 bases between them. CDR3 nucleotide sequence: TGTGCCAGCAGTTACTCCCCGGGTGTCACTGAAGCTTTCTTT. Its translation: CASSYSPGVTEAFF.

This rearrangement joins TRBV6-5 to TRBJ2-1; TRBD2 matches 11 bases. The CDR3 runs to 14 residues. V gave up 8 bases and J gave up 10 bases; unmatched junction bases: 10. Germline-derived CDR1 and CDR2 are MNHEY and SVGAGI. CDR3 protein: CASYPGGLAAEQFF. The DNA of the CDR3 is TGTGCCAGCTACCCAGGGGGACTAGCGGCCGAGCAGTTCTTC.

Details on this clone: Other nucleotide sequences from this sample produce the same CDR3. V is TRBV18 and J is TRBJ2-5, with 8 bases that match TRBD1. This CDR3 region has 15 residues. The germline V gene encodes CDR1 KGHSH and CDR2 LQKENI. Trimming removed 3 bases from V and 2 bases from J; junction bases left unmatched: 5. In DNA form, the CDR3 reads TGTGCCAGCTCACCCGGACAGGGCCGTCAAGAGACCCAGTACTTC. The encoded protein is CASSPGQGRQETQYF.

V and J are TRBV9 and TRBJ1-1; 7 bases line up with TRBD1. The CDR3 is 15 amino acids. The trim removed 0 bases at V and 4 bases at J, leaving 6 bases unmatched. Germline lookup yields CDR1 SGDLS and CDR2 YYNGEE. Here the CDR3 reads CASSVVRGGGTEAFF. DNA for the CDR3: TGTGCCAGCAGCGTAGTAAGAGGGGGCGGCACTGAAGCTTTCTTT.

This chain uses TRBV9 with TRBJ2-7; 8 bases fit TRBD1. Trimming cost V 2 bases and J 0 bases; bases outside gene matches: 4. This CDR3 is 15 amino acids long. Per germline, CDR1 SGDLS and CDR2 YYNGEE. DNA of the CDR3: TGTGCCAGCAGCGTCGGGACAGGCCTCTCCTACGAGCAGTACTTC. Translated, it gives CASSVGTGLSYEQYF.

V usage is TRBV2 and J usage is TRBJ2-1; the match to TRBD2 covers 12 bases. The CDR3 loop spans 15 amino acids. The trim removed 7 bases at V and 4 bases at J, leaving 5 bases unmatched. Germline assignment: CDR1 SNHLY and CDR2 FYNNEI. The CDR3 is CASNLAGGPYNEQFF. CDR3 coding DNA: TGTGCCAGCAACCTAGCGGGAGGGCCGTACAATGAGCAGTTCTTC.

The CDR3 sequence: CASSEGGRVGYTF. The DNA of the CDR3 is TGTGCCAGCAGTGAAGGAGGGAGGGTTGGCTACACCTTC. The chain combines TRBV6-1 with TRBJ1-2; unclear D gene. CDR3 length equals 13 residues. The germline V and J ends were trimmed by 1 base and 7 bases, with 10 bases remaining between them. The germline CDR1 and CDR2 sequences are MNHNS and SASEGT.

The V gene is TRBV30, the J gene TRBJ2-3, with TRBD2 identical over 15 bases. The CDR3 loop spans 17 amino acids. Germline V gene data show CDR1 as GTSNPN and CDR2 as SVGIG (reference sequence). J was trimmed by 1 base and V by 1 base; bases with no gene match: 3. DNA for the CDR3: TGTGCCTGGAGTGGCTGGACTAGCGGGAGGGGCACAGATACGCAGTATTTT. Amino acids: CAWSGWTSGRGTDTQYF. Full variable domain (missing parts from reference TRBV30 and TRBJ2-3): SQTIHQWPATLVQPVGSPLSLECTVEGTSNPNLYWYRQAAGRGLQLLFYSVGIGQISSEVPQNLSASRPQDRQFILSSKKLLLSDSGFYLCAWSGWTSGRGTDTQYFGPGTRLTVL.

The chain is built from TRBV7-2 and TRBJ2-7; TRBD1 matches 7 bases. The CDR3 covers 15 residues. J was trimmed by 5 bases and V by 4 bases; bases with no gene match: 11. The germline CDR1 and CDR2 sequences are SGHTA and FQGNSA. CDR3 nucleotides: TGTGCCAGCAGCTCCCCCGACAGGGTTACCAACGAGCAGTACTTC. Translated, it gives CASSSPDRVTNEQYF.

The CDR3 DNA sequence: TGCGCCAGCAGCCAAGATAGGGGGAGTGGGTTTATTGAGCAGTTCTTC. This codes for CASSQDRGSGFIEQFF. The chain uses TRBV4-3 and TRBJ2-1; TRBD1 is a possible D gene (6 bases). Germline-derived CDR1 and CDR2 are LGHNA and YSLEER. This CDR3 region has 16 residues. Trimming took 0 bases from V and 9 from J, leaving 18 bases between them.

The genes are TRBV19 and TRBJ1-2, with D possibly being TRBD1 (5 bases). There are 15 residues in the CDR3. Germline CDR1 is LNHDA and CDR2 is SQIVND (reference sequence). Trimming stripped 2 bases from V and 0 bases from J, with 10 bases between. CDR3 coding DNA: TGTGCCAGTAGTATAAATCGGGGGGCTAACTATGGCTACACCTTC. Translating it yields CASSINRGANYGYTF. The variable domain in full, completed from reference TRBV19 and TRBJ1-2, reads DGGITQSPKYLFRKEGQNVTLSCEQNLNHDAMYWYRQDPGQGLRLIYYSQIVNDFQKGDIAEGYSVSREKKESFPLTVTSAQKNPTAFYLCASSINRGANYGYTFGSGTRLTVV.

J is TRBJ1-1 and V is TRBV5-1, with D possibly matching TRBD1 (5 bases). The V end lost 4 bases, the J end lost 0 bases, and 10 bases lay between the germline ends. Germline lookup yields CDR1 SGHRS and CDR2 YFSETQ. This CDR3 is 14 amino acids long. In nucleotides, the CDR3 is TGCGCCAGCAGCGGAAAGACAGTGAACACTGAAGCTTTCTTT. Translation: CASSGKTVNTEAFF.

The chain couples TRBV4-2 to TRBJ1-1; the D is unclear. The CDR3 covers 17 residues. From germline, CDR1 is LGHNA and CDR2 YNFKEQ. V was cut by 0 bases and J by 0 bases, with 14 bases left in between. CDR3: CASSQDRSTIMNTEAFF. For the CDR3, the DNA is TGTGCCAGCAGCCAAGATAGGAGCACCATCATGAACACTGAAGCTTTCTTT.

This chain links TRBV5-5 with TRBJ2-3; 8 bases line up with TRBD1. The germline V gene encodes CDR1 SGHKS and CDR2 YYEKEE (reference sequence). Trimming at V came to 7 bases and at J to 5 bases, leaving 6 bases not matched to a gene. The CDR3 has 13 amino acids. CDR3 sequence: CASLSGGRDTQYF. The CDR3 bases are TGTGCCAGCCTCTCAGGGGGCCGAGATACGCAGTATTTT. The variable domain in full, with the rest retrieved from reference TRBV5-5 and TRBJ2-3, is DAGVTQSPTHLIKTRGQQVTLRCSPISGHKSVSWYQQVLGQGPQFIFQYYEKEERGRGNFPDRFSARQFPNYSSELNVNALLLGDSALYLCASLSGGRDTQYFGPGTRLTVL.

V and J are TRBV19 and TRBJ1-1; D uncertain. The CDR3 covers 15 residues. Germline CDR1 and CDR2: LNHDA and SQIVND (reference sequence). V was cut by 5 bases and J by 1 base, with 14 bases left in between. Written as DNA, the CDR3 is TGTGCCAGTAGTTTCCTCCCGAGGGAGAACACTGAAGCTTTCTTT. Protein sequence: CASSFLPRENTEAFF.

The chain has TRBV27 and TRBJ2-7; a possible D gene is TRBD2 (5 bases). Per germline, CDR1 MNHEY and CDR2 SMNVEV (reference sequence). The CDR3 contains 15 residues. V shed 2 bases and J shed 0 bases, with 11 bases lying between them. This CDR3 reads CASSLGGATSYEQYF. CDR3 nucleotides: TGTGCCAGCAGTTTAGGAGGAGCGACCTCCTACGAGCAGTACTTC.

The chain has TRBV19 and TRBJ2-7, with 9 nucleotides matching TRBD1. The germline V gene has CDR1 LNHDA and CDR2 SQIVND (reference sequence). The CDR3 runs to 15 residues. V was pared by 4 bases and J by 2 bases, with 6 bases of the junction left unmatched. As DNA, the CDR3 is TGTGCCAGTAGTAGGGCGGGACAGGGTCCCTACGAGCAGTACTTC. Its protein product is CASSRAGQGPYEQYF.

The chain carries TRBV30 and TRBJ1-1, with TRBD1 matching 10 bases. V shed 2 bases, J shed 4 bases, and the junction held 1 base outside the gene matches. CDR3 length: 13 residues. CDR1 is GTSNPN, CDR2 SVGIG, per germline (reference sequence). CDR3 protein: CAWSRQGATEAFF. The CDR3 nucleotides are TGTGCCTGGAGTCGACAGGGGGCCACTGAAGCTTTCTTT.

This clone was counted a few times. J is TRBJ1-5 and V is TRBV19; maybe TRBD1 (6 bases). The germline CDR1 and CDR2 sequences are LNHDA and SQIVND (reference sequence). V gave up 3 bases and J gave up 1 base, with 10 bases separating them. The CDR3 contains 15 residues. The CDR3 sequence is CASSIRGASNQPQHF. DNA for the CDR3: TGTGCCAGTAGTATCAGGGGCGCGAGCAATCAGCCCCAGCATTTT. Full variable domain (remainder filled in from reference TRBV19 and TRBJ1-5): DGGITQSPKYLFRKEGQNVTLSCEQNLNHDAMYWYRQDPGQGLRLIYYSQIVNDFQKGDIAEGYSVSREKKESFPLTVTSAQKNPTAFYLCASSIRGASNQPQHFGDGTRLSIL.